A single sample is the source of the 29 T cell receptor beta chains below, sequenced in a study of identical twins. TCRdb re-derived calls from the 5' RACE reads in MiXCR, one entry per CDR3 protein. The repertoire consists of approximately 700,000 distinct CDR3 sequences, with around a sixth occurring once and the leading ten covering about an eighth. These same data were also listed under a study on T cells expressing NK-cell markers.

Sample: PBMCs. These receptor sequences come from a woman aged 18-29 years in good health.

The chain uses TRBV24-1 and TRBJ1-4, with no clear D. Germline CDR1 and CDR2: KGHDR and SFDVKD. The length of the CDR3 is 16 residues. Trimming left V 9 bases short and J 7 bases short, with 23 bases between. The CDR3 region has the DNA TGTGCCACCGATGCGGGGTTCAGGTTCTTTTGTGAAAAACTGTTTTTT. Residues: CATDAGFRFFCEKLFF.

The chain employs TRBV11-1 and TRBJ2-6; TRBD1 agrees at 7 bases. The ends lost 1 base at V and 1 base at J; junction bases unmatched: 7. Germline lookup yields CDR1 SGHAT and CDR2 FQDESV (reference sequence). The CDR3 covers 18 residues. CDR3 loop: CASSLDRGLESGANVLTF. CDR3 sequence (DNA): TGTGCCAGCAGCTTAGACAGGGGATTAGAGTCTGGGGCCAACGTCCTGACTTTC.

This chain uses TRBV12-3 or TRBV12-4 with TRBJ1-2, with D unclear. Trimming took off 2 bases at V and 5 bases at J, with 15 bases between the two ends. The CDR3 sequence is 15 residues long. The CDR3 spells CASSLRAMGGYGYTF. CDR3 in DNA: TGTGCCAGCAGTTTAAGGGCTATGGGAGGGTATGGCTACACCTTC.

V gene TRBV7-2 combines with J gene TRBJ1-2; TRBD1 matches at 9 bases. The trim removed 4 bases at V and 4 bases at J, leaving 7 bases unmatched. The CDR3 sequence is 15 residues long. The germline V gene encodes CDR1 SGHTA and CDR2 FQGNSA. Written as DNA, the CDR3 is TGTGCCAGCAGCTGGGACAGGGTGGGTGGCTATGGCTACACCTTC. Protein product: CASSWDRVGGYGYTF.

This sequence joins TRBV5-1 and TRBJ2-1; D may match TRBD1 or TRBD2 (6 bases each). The germline V and J ends were trimmed by 1 base and 8 bases, with 16 bases remaining between them. Germline V gene data show CDR1 as SGHRS and CDR2 as YFSETQ. The CDR3 sequence is 15 residues long. The CDR3 DNA sequence: TGCGCCAGCAGCTTGTTGGGGGGCGGATTAGATGAGCAGTTCTTC. The encoded protein is CASSLLGGGLDEQFF. Drawing the rest from reference TRBV5-1 and TRBJ2-1, the complete variable domain is KAGVTQTPRYLIKTRGQQVTLSCSPISGHRSVSWYQQTPGQGLQFLFEYFSETQRNKGNFPGRFSGRQFSNSRSEMNVSTLELGDSALYLCASSLLGGGLDEQFFGPGTRLTVL.

This clonotype was detected ten times or more. This chain uses TRBV20-1 with TRBJ2-7, with 9 bases matching TRBD2. CDR1 is DFQATT and CDR2 is SNEGSKA in the germline V gene (reference sequence). The CDR3 consists of 14 residues. V gave up 6 bases and J gave up 2 bases; unmatched junction bases: 8. This CDR3 is CSAPPAGGTYEQYF. DNA of the CDR3: TGCAGTGCACCCCCAGCGGGGGGAACCTACGAGCAGTACTTC.

The V call is TRBV11-3, the J call TRBJ2-3, with D maybe TRBD1 (6 bases). This CDR3 is 15 amino acids long. Trimming removed 5 bases from V and 2 bases from J, with 14 bases in between. The germline CDR1 and CDR2 sequences are SGHNT and YENEEA. In DNA form, the CDR3 reads TGTGCCAGCAGCCCGATCGGACAGCCCACAGATACGCAGTATTTT. It is translated as CASSPIGQPTDTQYF.

This clonotype appeared a few times. The V call is TRBV10-3, the J call TRBJ2-3; TRBD2 matches at 7 bases. CDR1 is ENHRY, CDR2 SYGVKD, per germline. Losses at the gene ends were 4 bases for V and 6 bases for J; bases not matched to a gene: 7. The CDR3 length is 14 residues. This chain's CDR3 is CAISAGGARDTQYF. CDR3 nucleotide sequence: TGTGCCATCAGTGCGGGGGGAGCTCGGGATACGCAGTATTTT.

This clonotype was counted between two and nine times. V is TRBV20-1 and J is TRBJ2-7, with a possible D match to TRBD1 (5 bases). The CDR3 has 11 amino acids. Germline V gives CDR1 DFQATT, CDR2 SNEGSKA (reference sequence). Trimming cost V 6 bases and J 6 bases, with 12 bases left between them. The chain's CDR3 is CSARVMGEQYF. The CDR3 region has the DNA TGCAGTGCCAGGGTGATGGGCGAGCAGTACTTC.

This clonotype was seen ten or more times. The CDR3 loop reads CASSEYYEQYF. Written as DNA, the CDR3 is TGTGCCAGCAGTGAATACTACGAGCAGTACTTC. This chain uses TRBV12-3 or TRBV12-4 with TRBJ2-7; D is ambiguous. V gave up 5 bases and J gave up 3 bases, with 5 bases separating them. The CDR3 contains 11 residues.

The rearrangement uses TRBV5-1 and TRBJ2-3; D unclear. Germline CDR1 reads SGHRS; CDR2 reads YFSETQ. V lost 3 bases and J 1 base, leaving 12 bases between the germline ends. This CDR3 is 15 amino acids long. The CDR3 loop is CASSSDPVGTDTQYF. The CDR3, as DNA: TGCGCCAGCAGCTCAGACCCGGTCGGCACAGATACGCAGTATTTT.

This clonotype was recorded a few times. The chain couples TRBV20-1 to TRBJ1-2; 8 nucleotides line up with TRBD1. The CDR3 extends over 14 amino acids. CDR1 is DFQATT, CDR2 SNEGSKA, per germline (reference sequence). The V segment lost 2 bases and the J segment 2 bases; nucleotides outside the gene matches: 4. The CDR3 region is CSARSRTGNYGYTF. In DNA, the CDR3 is TGCAGTGCTAGATCCCGGACAGGGAACTATGGCTACACCTTC.

J is TRBJ2-1 and V is TRBV3-1; the D gene is possibly TRBD2 (5 bases). V was cut by 0 bases and J by 4 bases, with 10 bases left in between. The CDR3 has 15 residues. Germline V gives CDR1 LGHDT, CDR2 YNNKEL (reference sequence). DNA for the CDR3: TGTGCCAGCAGCCAAGAGTGGGGAGAATACAATGAGCAGTTCTTC. As protein: CASSQEWGEYNEQFF.

There are a few counts of this clonotype. The J gene is TRBJ2-1, the V gene TRBV20-1; D is possibly TRBD2 (6 bases). The germline V and J ends were trimmed by 3 bases and 8 bases, with 11 bases remaining between them. The CDR3 loop spans 12 amino acids. The germline V gene has CDR1 DFQATT and CDR2 SNEGSKA (reference sequence). The CDR3 spells CSASGSIDEQFF. The CDR3 DNA reads TGCAGTGCTAGCGGGAGTATCGATGAGCAGTTCTTC.

This clonotype was seen only a few times. Compared with germline, one end of the junction differs, possibly owing to a read error. J is TRBJ2-7 and V is TRBV12-3 or TRBV12-4; TRBD1 matches at 8 bases. The CDR3 is made up of 14 amino acids. In DNA form, the CDR3 reads TGTGCCACCAGTATGGGGGACAGGTGGGGGGAGCAGTACTTC. This encodes CATSMGDRWGEQYF.

This clonotype came up a few times. CDR3 region: CASSLAMIEQFF. As DNA, the CDR3 is TGTGCCAGCAGCTTAGCGATGATTGAGCAGTTCTTC. The chain combines TRBV7-8 with TRBJ2-1; D gene ambiguous. Trimming took 0 bases from V and 9 from J, leaving 6 bases between them. The germline gives CDR1 SGHVS, CDR2 FQNEAQ. This CDR3 comprises 12 residues.

Only a few counts were recorded for this clonotype. The chain combines TRBV5-6 with TRBJ2-1; D not certain. The CDR3 is 12 residues long. Trimming stripped 4 bases from V and 5 bases from J, with 7 bases between. Germline V gene lookup returns CDR1 SGHDT and CDR2 YYEEEE. CDR3 sequence (DNA): TGTGCCAGCAGCGGAGTGGACAATGAGCAGTTCTTC. It yields the protein CASSGVDNEQFF.

This chain joins TRBV20-1 and TRBJ2-7; TRBD1 aligns across 7 bases. The CDR3 has 13 amino acids. Germline-derived CDR1 and CDR2 are DFQATT and SNEGSKA (reference sequence). Trimming took 3 bases from V and 3 from J; bases not matched to a gene: 5. As DNA, the CDR3 is TGCAGTGCTAGTTCCGGGACAGACTACGAGCAGTACTTC. Encoded protein: CSASSGTDYEQYF.

V gene TRBV3-1 combines with J gene TRBJ2-3, with unresolved D. Trimming left V 5 bases short and J 5 bases short, with 5 bases between. Germline CDR1 is LGHDT and CDR2 is YNNKEL (reference sequence). The CDR3 runs to 11 residues. The CDR3 loop reads CASSVQDTQYF. The CDR3 DNA is TGTGCCAGCAGCGTCCAAGATACGCAGTATTTT.

This clonotype showed up just a few times. The chain links TRBV20-1 to TRBJ1-2; perhaps TRBD1 as D (5 bases). The CDR3 is 13 residues long. V lost 3 bases to trimming and J lost 4 bases, with 12 bases between them. In germline, CDR1 is DFQATT, CDR2 SNEGSKA (reference sequence). The CDR3 sequence is CSASPGTVYGYTF. CDR3 bases: TGCAGTGCTAGCCCCGGGACGGTCTATGGCTACACCTTC.

Ten or more counts support this clonotype. V gene TRBV12-3 or TRBV12-4 combines with J gene TRBJ2-7, with a possible D match to TRBD1 (5 bases). This CDR3 is 14 amino acids long. V was cut by 2 bases and J by 2 bases, with 10 bases left in between. The CDR3 reads CASSLRQPPYEQYF. In DNA, the CDR3 is TGTGCCAGCAGTTTACGACAGCCCCCCTACGAGCAGTACTTC.

The rearrangement links TRBV5-1 to TRBJ2-3, with D possibly TRBD2 on 5 matching bases. The CDR3 contains 16 residues. V was trimmed by 3 bases and J by 2 bases, leaving 16 bases between them. CDR1 and CDR2 (germline): SGHRS, YFSETQ. The CDR3 DNA reads TGCGCCAGCAGCTCGGCGGTGCAGCGGAACACAGATACGCAGTATTTT. It specifies CASSSAVQRNTDTQYF.

This chain joins TRBV20-1 and TRBJ1-2; possibly TRBD1 for D (5 bases). V lost 6 bases and J lost 2, with 10 bases in between. Looked up from germline, CDR1 is DFQATT and CDR2 is SNEGSKA (reference sequence). The CDR3 loop spans 12 amino acids. The CDR3 protein is CSAAGLNYGYTF. The CDR3 nucleotides are TGCAGTGCGGCAGGGTTGAACTATGGCTACACCTTC.

The rearrangement uses TRBV2 and TRBJ2-1; TRBD2 might be the D (5 bases). CDR1 SNHLY and CDR2 FYNNEI come from the germline V gene. The CDR3 sequence is 13 residues long. V was trimmed by 2 bases and J by 7 bases, leaving 9 bases between them. The DNA for the CDR3 is TGTGCCAGCAGTGAAAGAGGGCTGAATGAGCAGTTCTTC. Its protein product is CASSERGLNEQFF.

V gene TRBV20-1 combines with J gene TRBJ2-2; 8 bases agree with TRBD1. This CDR3 spans 16 amino acids. Germline CDR1 DFQATT, CDR2 SNEGSKA (reference sequence). Trimming removed 0 bases from V and 5 bases from J; junction bases left unmatched: 8. The CDR3 region has the DNA TGCAGTGCTAGAGAAAGAGACAGGGGTTTTACCGGGGAGCTGTTTTTT. Translated: CSARERDRGFTGELFF.

This clonotype was recorded a few times. The chain couples TRBV7-2 to TRBJ2-1; D is unclear. Germline assignment: CDR1 SGHTA and CDR2 FQGNSA. Trimming shortened V by 5 bases and J by 12 bases, and 20 bases separated the two germline ends. CDR3 length equals 14 residues. The CDR3 spells CASSLERTQGGQFF. CDR3 in DNA: TGTGCCAGCAGCCTAGAACGGACCCAAGGCGGGCAGTTCTTC.

The J gene is TRBJ2-2, the V gene TRBV20-1; D is uncertain. Trimming shortened V by 4 bases and J by 6 bases, and 6 bases separated the two germline ends. Germline V gene sequence: CDR1 DFQATT, CDR2 SNEGSKA (reference sequence). CDR3 length equals 11 residues. The CDR3: CSATESGELFF. The CDR3 DNA is TGCAGTGCTACTGAGTCCGGGGAGCTGTTTTTT.

Ten or more counts support this clonotype. V is TRBV5-6 and J is TRBJ2-7; D not resolved. The CDR3 spans 12 residues. Looked up from germline, CDR1 is SGHDT and CDR2 is YYEEEE. Trimming left V 0 bases short and J 4 bases short, with 5 bases between. CDR3 coding DNA: TGTGCCAGCAGCTTGGGCGAATACGAGCAGTACTTC. It yields the protein CASSLGEYEQYF.

This clonotype has only a few counts. The CDR3 bases are TGTGCCAGCAGCTTGTATATGGTCGTGAATCAGCCCCAGCATTTT. Amino acid sequence: CASSLYMVVNQPQHF. The chain has TRBV7-2 and TRBJ1-5; no definite D call. CDR1 and CDR2 from the germline V gene are SGHTA and FQGNSA. This CDR3 has 15 residues. Trimming left V 3 bases short and J 4 bases short, with 13 bases between.